This TCR beta chain appears in the sequencing data of a study of T-cell memory formation after mild COVID-19. This clonotype was counted between two and nine times. Its antigen is undetermined. MiXCR, applied by TCRdb to the 5' RACE reads, yields one record per CDR3 protein. The table has a few hundred thousand distinct CDR3 sequences, more than 20% seen once; the top ten hold around 13%. Study conclusions and caveats: Contracting CD4+ clones were located mainly in CM and EM, and CD8+ clones in EMRA.

The sample consisted of PBMCs or a T cell subset sorted from them (not recorded which). The TCR originated in an adult woman who had mild COVID-19 (a few samples of this study predate the infection). Cell type and time point are not known.

This CDR3 reads CASSPDGPGYTF. CDR3 nucleotides: TGTGCCAGCAGCCCTGACGGTCCAGGCTACACCTTC. The gene calls are TRBV7-9 and TRBJ1-2, with D hard to call. CDR1 is SEHNR and CDR2 is FQNEAQ in the germline V gene (reference sequence). The germline V and J ends were trimmed by 5 bases and 8 bases, with 12 bases remaining between them. The CDR3 contains 12 residues.